This T cell receptor beta chain originates from a study of OX40 agonist ivuxolimab in advanced cancers. Deletions cut 7 bases from V and 4 bases from J, with 15 bases between. The CDR3 is 14 amino acids. CDR1 is MNHEY, CDR2 SVGAGI, per germline. The repertoire was sequenced with immunoSEQ multiplex PCR; TCRdb's copy has only in-frame clones and lacks some. The table includes around 60,000 clones, around 84% detected once. This clonotype was obtained from an adult with an advanced solid tumor such as melanoma, head and neck, liver or kidney cancer. The genes are TRBV6-5 and TRBJ2-3; D is uncertain. The input for sequencing was CD4+ or CD8+ T cells sorted from blood, taken in a trial of the OX40 agonist ivuxolimab. For the CDR3, the DNA is TGTGCCAGCAACACACTAAACTCCCCAGATACGCAGTATTTT. This gives the protein CASNTLNSPDTQYF.